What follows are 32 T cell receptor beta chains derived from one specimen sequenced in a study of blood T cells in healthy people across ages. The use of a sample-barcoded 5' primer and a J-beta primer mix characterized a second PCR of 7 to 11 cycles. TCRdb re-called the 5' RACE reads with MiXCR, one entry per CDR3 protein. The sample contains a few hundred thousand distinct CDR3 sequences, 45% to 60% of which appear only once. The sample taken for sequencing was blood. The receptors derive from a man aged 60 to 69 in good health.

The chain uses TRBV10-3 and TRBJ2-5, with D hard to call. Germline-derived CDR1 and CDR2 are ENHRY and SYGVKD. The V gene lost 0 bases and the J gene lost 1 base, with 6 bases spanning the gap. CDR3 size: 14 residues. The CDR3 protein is CAISESAGQETQYF. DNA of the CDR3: TGTGCCATCAGTGAGTCGGCTGGCCAAGAGACCCAGTACTTC.

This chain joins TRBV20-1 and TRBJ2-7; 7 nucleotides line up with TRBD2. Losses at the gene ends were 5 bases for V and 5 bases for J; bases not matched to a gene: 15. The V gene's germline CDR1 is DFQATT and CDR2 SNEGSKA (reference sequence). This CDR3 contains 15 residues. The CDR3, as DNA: TGCAGTGCTTCACAACGAAAAGGACTAGTTAACGAGCAGTACTTC. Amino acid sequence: CSASQRKGLVNEQYF.

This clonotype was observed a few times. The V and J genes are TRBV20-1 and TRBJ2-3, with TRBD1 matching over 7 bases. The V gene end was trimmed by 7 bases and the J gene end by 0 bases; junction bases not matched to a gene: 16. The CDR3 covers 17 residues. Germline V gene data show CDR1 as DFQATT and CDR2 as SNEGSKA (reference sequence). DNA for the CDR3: TGCAGTGTTCAGAGAGGGCAGGGGGACCCTAGCACAGATACGCAGTATTTT. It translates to CSVQRGQGDPSTDTQYF.

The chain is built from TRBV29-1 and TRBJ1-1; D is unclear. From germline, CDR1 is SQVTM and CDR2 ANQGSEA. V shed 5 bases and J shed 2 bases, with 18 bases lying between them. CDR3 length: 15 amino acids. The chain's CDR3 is CSVFLSAGSNTEAFF. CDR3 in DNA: TGCAGCGTTTTTCTCTCCGCGGGCTCAAACACTGAAGCTTTCTTT. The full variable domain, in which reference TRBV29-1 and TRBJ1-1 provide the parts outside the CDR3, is SAVISQKPSRDICQRGTSLTIQCQVDSQVTMMFWYRQQPGQSLTLIATANQGSEATYESGFVIDKFPISRPNLTFSTLTVSNMSPEDSSIYLCSVFLSAGSNTEAFFGQGTRLTVV.

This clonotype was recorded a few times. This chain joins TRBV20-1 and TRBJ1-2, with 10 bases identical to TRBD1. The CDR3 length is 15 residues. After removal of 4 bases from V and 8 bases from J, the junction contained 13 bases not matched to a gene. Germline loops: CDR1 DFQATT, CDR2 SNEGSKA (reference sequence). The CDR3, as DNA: TGCAGTGCTACTAAGTCCCGGGACAGGGGAGGGGGCTACACCTTC. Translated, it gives CSATKSRDRGGGYTF.

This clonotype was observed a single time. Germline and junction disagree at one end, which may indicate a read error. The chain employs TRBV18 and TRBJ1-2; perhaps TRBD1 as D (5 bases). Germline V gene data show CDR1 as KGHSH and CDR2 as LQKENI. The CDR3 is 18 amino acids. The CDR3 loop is CASSPGLGRVGLGYGYTF. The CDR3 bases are TGTGCCAGCTCACCAGGCCTAGGCAGGGTTGGACTGGGCTATGGCTATACCTTC.

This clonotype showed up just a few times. The CDR3 protein is CASSLVSAGLIDEQYF. CDR3 DNA sequence: TGTGCCAGCAGTTTGGTCAGCGCGGGACTTATCGACGAGCAGTACTTC. The chain recombines TRBV28 with TRBJ2-7; D might be TRBD2 (6 bases). Trimming shortened V by 3 bases and J by 5 bases, and 20 bases separated the two germline ends. This CDR3 is built from 16 residues. The germline V gene has CDR1 MDHEN and CDR2 SYDVKM.

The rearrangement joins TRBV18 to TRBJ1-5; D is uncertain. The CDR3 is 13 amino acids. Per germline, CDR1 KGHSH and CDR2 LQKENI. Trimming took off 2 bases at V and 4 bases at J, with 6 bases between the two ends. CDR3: CASSPSGNQPQHF. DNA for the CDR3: TGTGCCAGCTCACCATCAGGAAATCAGCCCCAGCATTTT.

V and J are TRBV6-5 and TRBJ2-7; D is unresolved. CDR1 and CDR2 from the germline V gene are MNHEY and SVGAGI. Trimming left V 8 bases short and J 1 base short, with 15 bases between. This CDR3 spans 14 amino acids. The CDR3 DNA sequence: TGTGCCAGCCGAAAAACCCCCGATTCCTACGAGCAGTACTTC. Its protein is CASRKTPDSYEQYF.

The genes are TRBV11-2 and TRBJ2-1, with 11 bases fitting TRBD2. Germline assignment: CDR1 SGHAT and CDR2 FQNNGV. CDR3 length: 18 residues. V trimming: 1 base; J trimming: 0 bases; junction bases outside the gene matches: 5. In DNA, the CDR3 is TGTGCCAGCAGCTTAGCCAGGACTAGCGGGTCCTCCTACAATGAGCAGTTCTTC. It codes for CASSLARTSGSSYNEQFF. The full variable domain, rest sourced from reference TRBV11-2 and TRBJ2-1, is EAGVAQSPRYKIIEKRQSVAFWCNPISGHATLYWYQQILGQGPKLLIQFQNNGVVDDSQLPKDRFSAERLKGVDSTLKIQPAKLEDSAVYLCASSLARTSGSSYNEQFFGPGTRLTVL.

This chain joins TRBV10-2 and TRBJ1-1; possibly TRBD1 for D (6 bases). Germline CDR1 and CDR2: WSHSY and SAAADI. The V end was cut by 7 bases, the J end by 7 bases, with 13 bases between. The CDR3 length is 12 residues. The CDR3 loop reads CASMGGQREAFF. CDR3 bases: TGCGCCAGCATGGGGGGGCAGCGTGAAGCTTTCTTT.

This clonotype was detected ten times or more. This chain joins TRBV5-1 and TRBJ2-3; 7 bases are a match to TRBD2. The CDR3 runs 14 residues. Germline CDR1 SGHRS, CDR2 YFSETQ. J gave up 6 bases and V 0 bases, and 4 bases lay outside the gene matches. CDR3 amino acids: CASSLGFSGDTQYF. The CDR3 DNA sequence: TGCGCCAGCAGCTTGGGCTTTAGCGGGGATACGCAGTATTTT.

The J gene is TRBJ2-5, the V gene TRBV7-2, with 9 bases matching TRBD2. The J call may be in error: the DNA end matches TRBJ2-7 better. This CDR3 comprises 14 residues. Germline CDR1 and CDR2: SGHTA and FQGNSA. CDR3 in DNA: TGTGCCAGCAGCTCCCGGGGAGCGGGAGGCGAGCAGTACTTC. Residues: CASSSRGAGGEQYF.

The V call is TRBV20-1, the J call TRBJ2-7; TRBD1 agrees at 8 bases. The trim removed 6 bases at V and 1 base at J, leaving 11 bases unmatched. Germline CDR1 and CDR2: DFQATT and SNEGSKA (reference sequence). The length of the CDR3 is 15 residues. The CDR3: CSAVFSGTGSYEQYF. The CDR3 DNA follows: TGCAGTGCAGTATTCTCCGGGACAGGATCCTACGAGCAGTACTTC.

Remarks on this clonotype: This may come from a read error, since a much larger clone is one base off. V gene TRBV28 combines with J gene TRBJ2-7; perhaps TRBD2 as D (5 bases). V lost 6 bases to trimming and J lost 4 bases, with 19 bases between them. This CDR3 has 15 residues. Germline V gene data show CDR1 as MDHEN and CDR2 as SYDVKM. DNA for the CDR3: TGTGCCAGCAGGCGTACCGGGATAGTGGAGTACGAGCAGTACTTC. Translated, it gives CASRRTGIVEYEQYF.

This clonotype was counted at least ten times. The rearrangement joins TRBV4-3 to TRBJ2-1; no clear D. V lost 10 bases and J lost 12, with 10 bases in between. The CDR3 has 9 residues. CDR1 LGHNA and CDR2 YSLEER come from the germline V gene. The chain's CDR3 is CAKECGQFF. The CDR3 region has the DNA TGCGCCAAAGAGTGTGGGCAGTTCTTC.

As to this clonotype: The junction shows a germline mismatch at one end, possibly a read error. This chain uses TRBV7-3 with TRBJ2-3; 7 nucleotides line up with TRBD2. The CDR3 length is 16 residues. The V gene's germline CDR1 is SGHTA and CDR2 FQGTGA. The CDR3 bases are TGTGCCAGCAGCTTAGCATCAATGACTAGCACAGATATGCAGTATTTT. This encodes CASSLASMTSTDMQYF.

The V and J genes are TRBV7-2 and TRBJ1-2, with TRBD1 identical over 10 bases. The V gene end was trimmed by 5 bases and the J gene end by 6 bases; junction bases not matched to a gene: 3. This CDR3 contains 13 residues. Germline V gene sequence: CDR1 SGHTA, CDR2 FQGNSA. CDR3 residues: CASSRDRGHGYTF. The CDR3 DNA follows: TGTGCCAGCAGCCGGGACAGGGGACATGGCTACACCTTC.

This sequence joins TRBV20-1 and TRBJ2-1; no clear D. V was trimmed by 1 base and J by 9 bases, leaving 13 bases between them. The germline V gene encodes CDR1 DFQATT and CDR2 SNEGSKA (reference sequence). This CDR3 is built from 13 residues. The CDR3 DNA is TGCAGTGCTAGAGTGGCTAGTTTGACTGAGCAGTTCTTC. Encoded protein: CSARVASLTEQFF.

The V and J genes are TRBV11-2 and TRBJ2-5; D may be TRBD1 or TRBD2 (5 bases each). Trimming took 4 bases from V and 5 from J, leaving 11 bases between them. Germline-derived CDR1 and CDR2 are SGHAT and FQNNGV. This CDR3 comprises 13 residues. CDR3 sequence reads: CASSCGGSETQYF. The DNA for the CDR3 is TGTGCCAGCAGCTGTGGGGGATCGGAGACCCAGTACTTC.

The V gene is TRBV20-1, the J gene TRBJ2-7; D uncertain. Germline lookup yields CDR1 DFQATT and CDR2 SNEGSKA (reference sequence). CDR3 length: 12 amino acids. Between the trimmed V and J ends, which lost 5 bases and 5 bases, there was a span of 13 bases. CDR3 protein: CSALRTRDEQYF. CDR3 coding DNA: TGCAGTGCTCTCCGGACCCGGGACGAGCAGTACTTC.

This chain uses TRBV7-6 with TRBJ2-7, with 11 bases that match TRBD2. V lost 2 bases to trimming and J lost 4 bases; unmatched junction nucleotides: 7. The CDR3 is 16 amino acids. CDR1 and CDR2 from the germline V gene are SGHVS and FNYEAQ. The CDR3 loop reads CASSLMLAGGPYEQYF. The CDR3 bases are TGTGCCAGCAGCTTAATGCTAGCGGGAGGTCCTTACGAGCAGTACTTC.

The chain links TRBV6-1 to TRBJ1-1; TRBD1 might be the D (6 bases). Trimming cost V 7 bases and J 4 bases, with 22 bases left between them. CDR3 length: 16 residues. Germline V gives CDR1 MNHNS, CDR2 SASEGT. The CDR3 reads CASNSDRTALPTEAFF. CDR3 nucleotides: TGTGCCAGCAATTCTGACCGGACAGCTCTACCCACTGAAGCTTTCTTT.

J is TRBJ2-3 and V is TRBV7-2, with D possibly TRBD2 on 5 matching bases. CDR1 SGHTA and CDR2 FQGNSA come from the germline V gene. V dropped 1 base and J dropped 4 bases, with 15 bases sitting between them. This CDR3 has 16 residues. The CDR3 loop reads CASSLEVVGSADTQYF. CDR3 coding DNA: TGTGCCAGCAGCTTAGAAGTTGTGGGGAGCGCAGATACGCAGTATTTT.

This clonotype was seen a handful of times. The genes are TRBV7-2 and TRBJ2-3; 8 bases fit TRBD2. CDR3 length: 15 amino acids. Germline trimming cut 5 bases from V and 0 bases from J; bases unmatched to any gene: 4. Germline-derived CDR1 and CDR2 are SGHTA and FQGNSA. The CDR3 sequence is CASSRSGASTDTQYF. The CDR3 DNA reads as TGTGCCAGCAGCCGTAGCGGGGCTAGCACAGATACGCAGTATTTT.

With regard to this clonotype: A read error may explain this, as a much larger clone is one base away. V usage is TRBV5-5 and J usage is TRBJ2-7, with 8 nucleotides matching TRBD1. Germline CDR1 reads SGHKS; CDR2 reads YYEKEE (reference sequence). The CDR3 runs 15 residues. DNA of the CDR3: TGTGCCAGAAGCTTGGCGGGACAGGCCCCCTACGAGCAGTACTTC. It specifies CARSLAGQAPYEQYF. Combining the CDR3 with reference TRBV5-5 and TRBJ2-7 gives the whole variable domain DAGVTQSPTHLIKTRGQQVTLRCSPISGHKSVSWYQQVLGQGPQFIFQYYEKEERGRGNFPDRFSARQFPNYSSELNVNALLLGDSALYLCARSLAGQAPYEQYFGPGTRLTVT.

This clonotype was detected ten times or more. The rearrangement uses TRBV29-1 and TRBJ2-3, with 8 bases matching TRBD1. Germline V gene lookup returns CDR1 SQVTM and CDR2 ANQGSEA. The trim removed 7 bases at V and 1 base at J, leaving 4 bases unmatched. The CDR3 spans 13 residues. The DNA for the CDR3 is TGCAGCGCCTCACAGGGGGGCACAGATACGCAGTATTTT. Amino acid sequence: CSASQGGTDTQYF.

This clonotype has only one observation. CDR3 in DNA: TGCAGTGCGGGGGATGGGAGGGGGCTAGGCTATGGCTACACCTTC. It codes for CSAGDGRGLGYGYTF. V and J are TRBV20-1 and TRBJ1-2; 7 bases align to TRBD1. The CDR3 sequence is 15 residues long. CDR1 is DFQATT, CDR2 SNEGSKA, per germline (reference sequence). Germline trimming cut 6 bases from V and 4 bases from J; bases unmatched to any gene: 14.

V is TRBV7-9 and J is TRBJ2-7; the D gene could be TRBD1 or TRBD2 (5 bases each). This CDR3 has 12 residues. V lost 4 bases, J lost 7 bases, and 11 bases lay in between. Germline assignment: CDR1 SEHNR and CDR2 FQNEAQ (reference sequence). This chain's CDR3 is CASSSGRSEQYF. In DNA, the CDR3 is TGTGCCAGCAGCTCGGGACGATCGGAGCAGTACTTC.

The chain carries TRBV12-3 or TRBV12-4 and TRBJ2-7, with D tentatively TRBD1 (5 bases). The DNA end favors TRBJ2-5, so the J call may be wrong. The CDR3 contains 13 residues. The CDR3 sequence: CASNFKKGETQYF. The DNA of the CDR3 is TGTGCCAGTAATTTCAAAAAGGGGGAGACCCAGTACTTC.

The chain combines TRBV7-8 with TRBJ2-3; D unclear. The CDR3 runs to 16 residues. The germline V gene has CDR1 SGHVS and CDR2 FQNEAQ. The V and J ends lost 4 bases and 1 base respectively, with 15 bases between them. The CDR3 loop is CASSSPLEWGTDTQYF. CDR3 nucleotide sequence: TGTGCCAGCAGCTCCCCATTGGAGTGGGGCACAGATACGCAGTATTTT. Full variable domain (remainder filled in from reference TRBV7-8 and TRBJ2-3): GAGVSQSPRYKVAKRGQDVALRCDPISGHVSLFWYQQALGQGPEFLTYFQNEAQLDKSGLPSDRFFAERPEGSVSTLKIQRTQQEDSAVYLCASSSPLEWGTDTQYFGPGTRLTVL.

The CDR3 is CASSYSFRRGGYEQYF. In DNA form, the CDR3 reads TGTGCCAGCAGTTACTCGTTCCGGCGGGGGGGGTACGAGCAGTACTTC. The genes are TRBV6-5 and TRBJ2-7; 9 positions agree with TRBD2. The V and J ends lost 0 bases and 4 bases, in that order; junction bases with no gene match: 7. CDR1 and CDR2 (germline): MNHEY, SVGAGI. The length of the CDR3 is 16 residues.